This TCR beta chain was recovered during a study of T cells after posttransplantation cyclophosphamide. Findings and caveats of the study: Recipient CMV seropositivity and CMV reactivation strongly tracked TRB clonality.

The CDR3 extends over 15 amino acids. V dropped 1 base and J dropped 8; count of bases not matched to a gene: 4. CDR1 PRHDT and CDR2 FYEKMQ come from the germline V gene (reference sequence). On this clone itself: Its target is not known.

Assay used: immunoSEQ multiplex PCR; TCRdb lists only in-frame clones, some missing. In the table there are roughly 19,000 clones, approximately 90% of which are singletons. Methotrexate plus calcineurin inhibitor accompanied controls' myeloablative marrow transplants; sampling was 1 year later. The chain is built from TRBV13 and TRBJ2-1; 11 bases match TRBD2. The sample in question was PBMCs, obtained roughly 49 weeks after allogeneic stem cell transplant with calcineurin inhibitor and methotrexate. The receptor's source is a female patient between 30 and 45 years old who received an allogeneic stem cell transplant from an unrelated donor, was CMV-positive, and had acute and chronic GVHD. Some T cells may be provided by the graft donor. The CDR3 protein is CASSLELAGVYEQFF. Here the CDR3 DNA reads TGTGCCAGCAGCTTAGAACTAGCGGGAGTTTATGAGCAGTTCTTC.